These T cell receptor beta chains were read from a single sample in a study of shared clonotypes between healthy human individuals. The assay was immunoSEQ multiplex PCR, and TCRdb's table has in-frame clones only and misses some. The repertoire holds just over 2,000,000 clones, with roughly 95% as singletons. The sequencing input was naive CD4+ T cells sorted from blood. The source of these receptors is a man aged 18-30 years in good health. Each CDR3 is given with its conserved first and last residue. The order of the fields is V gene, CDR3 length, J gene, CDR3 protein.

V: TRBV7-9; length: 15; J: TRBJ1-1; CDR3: CASSSQGQGNTEAFF
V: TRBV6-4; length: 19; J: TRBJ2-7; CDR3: CAKPGGEGVAGKSSHEQYF
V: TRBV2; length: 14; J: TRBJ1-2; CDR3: CASTDRGRVYGYTF
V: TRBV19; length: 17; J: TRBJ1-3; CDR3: CASSIFHGQSSGNTIYF
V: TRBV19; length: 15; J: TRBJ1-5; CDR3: CASSTMGQSNQPQHF
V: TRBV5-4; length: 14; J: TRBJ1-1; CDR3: CASSHRDRDTEAFF
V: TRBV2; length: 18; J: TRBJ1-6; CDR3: CASSLDRGGSSYNSPLHF
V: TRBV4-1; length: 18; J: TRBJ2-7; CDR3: CASSQDSGLAGGSDEQYF
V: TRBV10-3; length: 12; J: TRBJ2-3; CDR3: CAIAGSSDTQYF
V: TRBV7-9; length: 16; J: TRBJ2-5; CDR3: CASSRAVLANQETQYF
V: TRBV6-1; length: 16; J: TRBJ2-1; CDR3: CASSEVVLAAYNEQFF
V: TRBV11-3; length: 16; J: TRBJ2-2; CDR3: CASSLRTSGNTGELFF
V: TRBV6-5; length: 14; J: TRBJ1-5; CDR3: CASGRPESNQPQHF
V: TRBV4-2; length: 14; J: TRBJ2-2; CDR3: CASSQVTGGGELFF
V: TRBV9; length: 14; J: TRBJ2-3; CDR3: CASSVDPTTDTQYF
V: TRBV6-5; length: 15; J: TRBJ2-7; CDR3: CASSPPGQGRYEQYF
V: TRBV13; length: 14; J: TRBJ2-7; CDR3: CASSFGRVAYEQYF
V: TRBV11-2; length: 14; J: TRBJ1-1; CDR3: CASSSGTKATEAFF
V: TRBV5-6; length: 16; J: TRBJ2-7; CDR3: CASSSVSSGRAREQYF
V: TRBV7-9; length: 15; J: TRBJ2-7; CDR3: CASSITGVRTYEQYF
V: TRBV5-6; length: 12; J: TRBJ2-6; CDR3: CASSLRTAVLTF
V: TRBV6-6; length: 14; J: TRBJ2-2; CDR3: CASIGGINTGELFF
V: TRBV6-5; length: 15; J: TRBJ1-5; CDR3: CASSYSPAGNQPQHF
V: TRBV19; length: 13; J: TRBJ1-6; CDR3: CASRRDRGSPLHF
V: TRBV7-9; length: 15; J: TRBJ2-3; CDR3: CASSPDRGRIDTQYF
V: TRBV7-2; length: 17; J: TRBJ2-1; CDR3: CASSLAGRVAGFDEQFF
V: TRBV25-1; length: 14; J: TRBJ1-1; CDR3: CASSELGYNTEAFF
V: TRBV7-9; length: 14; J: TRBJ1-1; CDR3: CASSGLRVNTEAFF
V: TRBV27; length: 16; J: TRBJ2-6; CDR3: CASSFSGSSGANVLTF
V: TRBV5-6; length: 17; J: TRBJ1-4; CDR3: CASSLDEPGPGREKLFF
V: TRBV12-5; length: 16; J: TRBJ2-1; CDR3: CASGSIAGGPYNEQFF
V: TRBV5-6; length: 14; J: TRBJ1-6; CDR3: CASRRDLGNSPLHF
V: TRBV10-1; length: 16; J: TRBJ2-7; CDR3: CASSESRGQGRREQYF
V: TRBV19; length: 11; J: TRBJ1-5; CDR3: CASTGGGAQHF
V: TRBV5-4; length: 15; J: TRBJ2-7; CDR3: CASSPGTSVSHEQYF
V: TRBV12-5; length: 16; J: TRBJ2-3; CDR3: CASGPGVTDSADTQYF
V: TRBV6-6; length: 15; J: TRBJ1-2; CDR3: CASSATGDTNYGYTF
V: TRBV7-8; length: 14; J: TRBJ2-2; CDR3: CASSLAPSTGELFF
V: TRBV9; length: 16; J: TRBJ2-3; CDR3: CASSAPGGTSSDTQYF